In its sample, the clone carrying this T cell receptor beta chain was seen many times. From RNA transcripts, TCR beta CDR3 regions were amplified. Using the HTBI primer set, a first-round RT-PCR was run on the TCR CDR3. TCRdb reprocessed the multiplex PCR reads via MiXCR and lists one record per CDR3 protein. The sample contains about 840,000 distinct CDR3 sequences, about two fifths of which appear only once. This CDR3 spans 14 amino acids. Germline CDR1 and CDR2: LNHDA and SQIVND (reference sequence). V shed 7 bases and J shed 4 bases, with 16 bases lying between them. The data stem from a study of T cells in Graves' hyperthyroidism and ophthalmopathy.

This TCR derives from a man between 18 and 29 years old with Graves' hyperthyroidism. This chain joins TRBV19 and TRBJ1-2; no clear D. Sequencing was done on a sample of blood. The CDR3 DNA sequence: TGTGCCAGTACTCCCACGGCATCCGTCTATGGCTACACCTTC. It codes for CASTPTASVYGYTF.